This T cell receptor (beta chain) was sequenced during a study of regulatory T cells in long-lasting Graves disease. Notes on the study in general: Persistent Graves' patients showed a TCR diversity that was lower than that of newly diagnosed ones.

The time point is: persistent/refractory GD, antithyroid drugs over 5 years with positive TRAb. Researchers made the TCR library from RNA that was extracted from PBMCs. Combining iRepertoire HTBI primers with Arm-PCR of CDR3 regions, the authors built TCR beta libraries. TCRdb analysed the multiplex PCR reads with MiXCR anew, one entry per CDR3 protein. The sample contains over 650,000 distinct CDR3 sequences, around 30% of which appear only once. Trimming removed 2 bases from V and 2 bases from J, with 13 bases in between. Germline V gene sequence: CDR1 SNHLY, CDR2 FYNNEI. The CDR3 is 16 amino acids. Comment on this clonotype: Its antigen is as yet unknown.

The chain joins TRBV2 to TRBJ1-5; D not resolved. Sample: peripheral blood mononuclear cells (PBMCs), taken when the disease was refractory, from a patient treated with antithyroid drugs. The clonotype comes from a female donor with Graves disease. DNA for the CDR3: TGTGCCAGCAGTGAAATTGAAGGAATCGGCAATCAGCCCCAGCATTTT. Protein sequence: CASSEIEGIGNQPQHF.